A selection of T cell receptor beta chains follows, all from one sample in a study of blood T cell repertoires in COVID-19. Profiling relied on immunoSEQ multiplex PCR, and the TCRdb table lists in-frame clones only, not all of them. The repertoire has almost 200,000 clones, about 82% of them found once; the top ten carry around 0.93%. Input material: peripheral blood. All receptors come from a man in his 60s with COVID-19, enrolled during active disease. Both conserved end residues are part of each CDR3. The D gene is left open where the match is weak. The size field is filled for only some rows; it gives once, few, many or a size class.

TRBV28	TRBJ1-1	NA	NA	CASSLGAPTEAFF	TGTGCCAGCAGTTTGGGGGCACCGACTGAAGCTTTCTTT
TRBV6-1	TRBJ1-6	NA	NA	CASSEQDYAGSPLHF	TGTGCCAGCAGTGAACAGGATTACGCGGGTTCACCCCTCCACTTT
TRBV10-3	TRBJ1-2	NA	NA	CAISSREYGYTF	TGTGCCATCAGTTCCCGGGAGTATGGCTACACCTTC
TRBV2	TRBJ1-1	NA	few	CASSEGENTEAFF	TGTGCCAGCAGTGAAGGAGAGAACACTGAAGCTTTCTTT
TRBV6-5	TRBJ1-1	TRBD1	NA	CASSTGQGNTEAFF	TGTGCCAGCAGCACGGGACAGGGGAACACTGAAGCTTTCTTT
TRBV4-2	TRBJ1-1	NA	NA	CASSQDILLPMPEAFF	TGTGCCAGCAGCCAAGATATTTTACTCCCAATGCCTGAAGCTTTCTTT
TRBV30	TRBJ1-6	NA	NA	CAWDSYTANSPLHF	TGTGCCTGGGATTCTTACACAGCAAATTCACCCCTCCACTTT
TRBV29-1	TRBJ1-2	TRBD1	once	CSVGVRQGIYGYTF	TGCAGCGTTGGGGTCCGACAGGGGATCTATGGCTACACCTTC
TRBV29-1	TRBJ2-3	NA	NA	CSVGPGTDTQYF	TGCAGCGTTGGGCCGGGGACAGATACGCAGTATTTT
TRBV12-3/TRBV12-4	TRBJ1-4	NA	NA	CASSFAGREKLFF	TGTGCCAGCAGTTTCGCAGGGAGGGAAAAACTGTTTTTT
TRBV5-1	TRBJ2-7	TRBD1	once	CASSYSGQGAREQYF	TGCGCCAGCAGCTACTCGGGACAGGGGGCGCGGGAGCAGTACTTC
TRBV6-5	TRBJ1-5	NA	NA	CASRDSESWNQPQHF	TGTGCCAGCAGGGATTCGGAGAGTTGGAATCAGCCCCAGCATTTT
TRBV19	TRBJ1-6	TRBD1	few	CASSPRQGNSPLHF	TGTGCCAGTAGTCCCCGACAGGGGAATTCACCCCTCCACTTT
TRBV12-5	TRBJ2-5	NA	NA	CASAFMGAGETQYF	TGTGCTAGTGCTTTTATGGGGGCCGGGGAGACCCAGTACTTC
TRBV20-1	TRBJ1-1	NA	NA	CSASYSSKGIHTEAFF	TGCAGTGCTAGTTACAGTTCCAAGGGGATCCACACTGAAGCTTTCTTT
TRBV5-1	TRBJ1-1	NA	NA	CASSLDPSSTNTEAFF	TGCGCCAGCAGCTTGGACCCGAGTTCAACTAACACTGAAGCTTTCTTT
TRBV19	TRBJ2-1	TRBD2	NA	CASSHAGVPYNEQFF	TGTGCCAGTAGTCACGCGGGAGTTCCTTACAATGAGCAGTTCTTC
TRBV7-9	TRBJ2-3	NA	NA	CASSLMAGNVESDTQYF	TGTGCCAGCAGCTTAATGGCGGGCAACGTAGAATCAGATACGCAGTATTTT